This TCR beta chain was obtained from a study of blood T cell repertoires in COVID-19. Study background: From the United States, Italy and Spain came samples of acute and convalescent COVID-19. T cells, B-cell-depleted T cells, or PBMCs provided the cDNA or gDNA that served as material.

This clone has a count of ten or more. Germline assignment: CDR1 MNHEY and CDR2 SVGAGI. V shed 2 bases and J shed 8 bases, with 21 bases lying between them. The CDR3 is 16 amino acids. Clinical histories supplied by participants themselves formed the basis of cohort assignment. Libraries were prepared by immunoSEQ multiplex PCR; TCRdb keeps only in-frame clonotypes and omits some of them. The data contain around 200,000 clones, around 90% of them singletons. This receptor was obtained from a young woman who had recovered from COVID-19. The sequenced material came from PBMCs or T cells enriched from blood (not recorded which). The V gene is TRBV6-5, the J gene TRBJ1-2; no reliable D call. CDR3 amino acids: CASSYLRTGGGYGYTF. The DNA for the CDR3 is TGTGCCAGCAGTTACCTTCGGACGGGAGGAGGATACGGCTACACCTTC.